Following are 13 T cell receptor beta chains from one sample sequenced in a study of CD8+ T cells in alopecia areata. Extraction and reverse transcription of RNA yielded cDNA as the sequencing template. This table comes from immunoSEQ multiplex PCR, and its TCRdb copy is limited to in-frame clones, with some not included. The sample contains 140,000 to 150,000 clones, roughly 60% of which appear only once. The sequencing sample was made of CD8+ T cells sorted from blood. The receptors derive from a human donor in good health.

The CDR3 loop is CASSPIDGGETQYF. CDR3 coding DNA: TGCGCCAGCAGCCCAATCGACGGGGGAGAGACCCAGTACTTC. The rearrangement links TRBV4-1 to TRBJ2-5, with TRBD2 as a possible D gene (6 bases). The germline CDR1 and CDR2 sequences are MGHRA and YSYEKL. Trimming removed 4 bases from V and 4 bases from J, with 13 bases in between. The CDR3 extends over 14 amino acids.

V and J are TRBV4-2 and TRBJ1-2; D unresolved. The CDR3 contains 14 residues. Deletions cut 0 bases from V and 7 bases from J, with 12 bases between. Germline loops: CDR1 LGHNA, CDR2 YNFKEQ. This CDR3 reads CASSQDLSGIGYTF. The CDR3 DNA reads as TGTGCCAGCAGCCAAGATCTTTCCGGGATTGGCTACACCTTC.

This rearrangement joins TRBV4-1 to TRBJ1-1; the D gene is possibly TRBD1 (5 bases). CDR1 is MGHRA and CDR2 is YSYEKL in the germline V gene. CDR3 size: 16 residues. V was shortened by 0 bases and J by 1 base, with 12 bases between the two germline ends. The CDR3 DNA is TGCGCCAGCAGCCAAGAAGGGGCGAAGGCGAACACTGAAGCTTTCTTT. Protein sequence: CASSQEGAKANTEAFF.

V gene TRBV15 combines with J gene TRBJ2-7; D perhaps matches TRBD1 (5 bases). The germline gives CDR1 LNHNV, CDR2 YYDKDF (reference sequence). The CDR3 sequence is 12 residues long. The germline V and J ends were trimmed by 6 bases and 11 bases, with 17 bases remaining between them. CDR3 loop: CATRLRQLKEYF. The CDR3 DNA reads TGTGCCACCAGGCTACGACAGCTCAAGGAGTACTTC.

The chain employs TRBV27 and TRBJ1-1; 7 positions agree with TRBD1. J gave up 0 bases and V 3 bases, and 7 bases lay outside the gene matches. The CDR3 covers 16 residues. Germline CDR1 is MNHEY and CDR2 is SMNVEV (reference sequence). This CDR3 is CASSLAGTAMNTEAFF. In DNA, the CDR3 is TGTGCCAGCAGTTTGGCCGGGACAGCAATGAACACTGAAGCTTTCTTT.

The chain is built from TRBV25-1 and TRBJ2-7; D is unresolved. This CDR3 region has 13 residues. Trimming pared 2 bases from V and 2 bases from J, leaving 7 bases between. CDR1 is MGHDK and CDR2 is SYGVNS in the germline V gene. The CDR3 region is CASSEGSAYEQYF. Here the CDR3 DNA reads TGTGCCAGCAGTGAAGGTTCGGCCTACGAGCAGTACTTC.

The sample holds a few counts of this clone. This chain links TRBV10-3 with TRBJ2-5, with a tentative D call TRBD2 (5 bases). The V end lost 10 bases, the J end lost 1 base, and 16 bases lay between the germline ends. The CDR3 spans 14 residues. From germline, CDR1 is ENHRY and CDR2 SYGVKD. CDR3 DNA sequence: TGTGCCACCCAGGACGGGAAGCTCCAAGAGACCCAGTACTTC. Translating gives CATQDGKLQETQYF.

This chain connects TRBV30 to TRBJ1-3, with D unresolved. CDR1 and CDR2 from the germline V gene are GTSNPN and SVGIG (reference sequence). Trimming cost V 3 bases and J 6 bases, with 18 bases left between them. CDR3 length equals 15 residues. The CDR3 sequence is CAWSRSSQTLNTIYF. CDR3 in DNA: TGTGCCTGGAGCCGGAGCAGCCAGACCCTAAACACCATATATTTT.

The chain is built from TRBV5-6 and TRBJ2-1, with a tentative D call TRBD2 (5 bases). V lost 4 bases to trimming and J lost 3 bases, with 11 bases between them. CDR1 and CDR2 (germline): SGHDT, YYEEEE. The CDR3 covers 14 residues. The CDR3 DNA reads as TGTGCCAGCAGCCCCGGGAACAACTACAATGAGCAGTTCTTC. Protein: CASSPGNNYNEQFF.

The chain recombines TRBV9 with TRBJ2-5; 11 nucleotides agree with TRBD2. Germline-derived CDR1 and CDR2 are SGDLS and YYNGEE. This CDR3 contains 16 residues. Losses at the gene ends were 0 bases for V and 5 bases for J; bases not matched to a gene: 6. CDR3 nucleotides: TGTGCCAGCAGCGTAGAGGGGGCTAGCGGGAGGGAGACCCAGTACTTC. Its translation is CASSVEGASGRETQYF.

This chain links TRBV14 with TRBJ2-2; D remains unclear. CDR3 size: 15 residues. Trimming pared 4 bases from V and 0 bases from J, leaving 9 bases between. Germline lookup yields CDR1 SGHDN and CDR2 FVKESK. The DNA of the CDR3 is TGTGCCAGCAGCCGCGTTCCAGCGAACACCGGGGAGCTGTTTTTT. This gives the protein CASSRVPANTGELFF.

The J gene is TRBJ1-1, the V gene TRBV30; a weak D match, TRBD1 (6 bases). V was clipped by 5 bases and J by 6 bases, with 28 bases between them. Looked up from germline, CDR1 is GTSNPN and CDR2 is SVGIG (reference sequence). The CDR3 covers 17 residues. This CDR3 is CAWLLLRGGAGPAEAFF. The CDR3 DNA reads as TGTGCCTGGTTGCTTTTAAGGGGGGGCGCAGGGCCAGCTGAAGCTTTCTTT.

In its sample, this clone was seen a few times. The chain has TRBV29-1 and TRBJ2-1; D gene uncertain. The germline V gene encodes CDR1 SQVTM and CDR2 ANQGSEA. Trimming removed 7 bases at V and 1 base at J, with 14 bases between. There are 14 residues in the CDR3. The chain's CDR3 is CSGFGGWSYNEQFF. The CDR3 DNA is TGCAGCGGTTTCGGCGGATGGTCCTACAATGAGCAGTTCTTC.